This T cell receptor (beta chain) was identified in a study of T cell repertoires in cytomegalovirus infection. Study background: Signatures in public TCR beta sequences pointed to both CMV infection and matching HLA type.

The table lists this clonotype with many counts. Its target is not known. TCRdb itself ran the reads through MiXCR, one entry per CDR3 protein. Here the sample spans 290,000 or so distinct CDR3 sequences, approximately 8.9% being singletons. The germline V gene encodes CDR1 MNHEY and CDR2 SMNVEV (reference sequence). With 5 bases clipped from V and 4 bases from J, the junction kept 19 bases outside the gene matches. The length of the CDR3 is 18 residues. Findings and caveats of the study: Identification of carriers of CMV plus the relevant HLA was achieved through cumulative public TCR beta family frequency. Ex vivo responses were dominated by HLA-C-restricted CMV-specific TCR beta clonotypes.

Sequencing input: PBMCs. The gene calls are TRBV27 and TRBJ1-1; 7 bases map to TRBD1. The clonotype originates from a human donor in good health (CMV status not recorded). Some clones in this sample may be carry-over from other donors' samples. The CDR3 DNA follows: TGTGCCAGCAGTCATGTTGGAATAGGGGGCGCCTGGAGCACTGAAGCTTTCTTT. Its translation is CASSHVGIGGAWSTEAFF.